What follows are 25 T cell receptor beta chains derived from one specimen sequenced in a study of cytomegalovirus exposure and HLA in healthy donors. Both 60 Vbeta primers and 13 Jbeta primers went into the PCR. TCRdb's copy holds only in-frame clones and misses some; the assay was immunoSEQ multiplex PCR. The sample has about 200,000 clones; around nine tenths are singletons. The sample consisted of PBMCs. These receptors were taken from a woman aged 18-30 years in good health and CMV-seronegative.

The rearrangement uses TRBV2 and TRBJ2-7; 8 bases align to TRBD2. Germline loops: CDR1 SNHLY, CDR2 FYNNEI. Unmatched junction bases numbered 4, after V lost 8 bases and J lost 4 bases. The CDR3 has 12 residues. The CDR3 region has the DNA TGTGCCAGCGGGGGCGGGAGGTACGAGCAGTACTTC. Translated, it gives CASGGGRYEQYF.

A single count supports this clone. This rearrangement joins TRBV6-1 to TRBJ1-2; D gene ambiguous. The CDR3 covers 12 residues. V lost 2 bases and J 4 bases, leaving 5 bases between the germline ends. The V gene's germline CDR1 is MNHNS and CDR2 SASEGT. CDR3 bases: TGTGCCAGCAGTGAAAGGAGCTATGGCTACACCTTC. Encoded protein: CASSERSYGYTF.

CDR3 DNA sequence: TGCGCCAGCAGCTTGATGCAGGGGGAGCACAATGAGCAGTTCTTC. Encoded protein: CASSLMQGEHNEQFF. V and J are TRBV5-1 and TRBJ2-1; 7 nucleotides line up with TRBD1. The V gene's germline CDR1 is SGHRS and CDR2 YFSETQ. This CDR3 comprises 15 residues. Trimming cost V 1 base and J 5 bases; bases outside gene matches: 6.

The rearrangement links TRBV28 to TRBJ2-1; 11 nucleotides align to TRBD2. Germline lookup yields CDR1 MDHEN and CDR2 SYDVKM. With V trimmed by 5 bases and J by 6 bases, 9 bases remained unmatched. The CDR3 is 16 residues long. CDR3: CASSVSGGARLNEQFF. The DNA of the CDR3 is TGTGCCAGCAGTGTTAGCGGGGGGGCTCGTCTCAATGAGCAGTTCTTC.

This chain joins TRBV5-4 and TRBJ2-1; D is possibly TRBD1 (6 bases). V lost 4 bases and J 9 bases, leaving 14 bases between the germline ends. Germline-derived CDR1 and CDR2 are SGHNT and YYREEE (reference sequence). The CDR3 runs 13 residues. CDR3 region: CASSQTQGVEQFF. Written as DNA, the CDR3 is TGTGCCAGCAGCCAAACACAGGGCGTTGAGCAGTTCTTC.

The chain couples TRBV27 to TRBJ2-1; 9 bases match TRBD2. Germline CDR1 is MNHEY and CDR2 is SMNVEV (reference sequence). The V and J ends lost 2 bases and 8 bases, in that order; junction bases with no gene match: 10. The CDR3 has 16 residues. Written as DNA, the CDR3 is TGTGCCAGCAGTTTACGACGGCTAGCGGGAAGGGATGAGCAGTTCTTC. Its protein is CASSLRRLAGRDEQFF.

J is TRBJ2-7 and V is TRBV5-4; D perhaps matches TRBD1 (5 bases). V lost 0 bases and J 6 bases, leaving 10 bases between the germline ends. Germline V gene data show CDR1 as SGHNT and CDR2 as YYREEE (reference sequence). The CDR3 loop spans 13 amino acids. The CDR3: CASSLADSPEQYF. CDR3 sequence (DNA): TGTGCCAGCAGCTTGGCCGACAGTCCCGAGCAGTACTTC.

Remarks on this clone: At the DNA level, this CDR3 is encoded by other sequences in the same sample as well. The chain uses TRBV7-9 and TRBJ2-7; 8 bases map to TRBD2. The CDR3 totals 14 residues. With V trimmed by 3 bases and J by 1 base, 2 bases remained unmatched. Looked up from germline, CDR1 is SEHNR and CDR2 is FQNEAQ (reference sequence). As DNA, the CDR3 is TGTGCCAGCAGCTTCAGCGGGAGATCCTACGAGCAGTACTTC. It specifies CASSFSGRSYEQYF.

J is TRBJ1-1 and V is TRBV7-2; the D gene is possibly TRBD1 (5 bases). The V gene's germline CDR1 is SGHTA and CDR2 FQGNSA. CDR3 length: 16 residues. Trimming took 2 bases from V and 1 from J, leaving 14 bases between them. The CDR3 DNA reads TGTGCCAGCAGCTTAAATGGCGGGGCAGCGAACACTGAAGCTTTCTTT. This encodes CASSLNGGAANTEAFF.

J is TRBJ2-2 and V is TRBV10-3, with D perhaps matching TRBD1 (5 bases). The germline V gene has CDR1 ENHRY and CDR2 SYGVKD. Trimming took off 6 bases at V and 0 bases at J, with 5 bases between the two ends. The CDR3 consists of 13 residues. The CDR3 nucleotides read TGTGCCATCAGGACAGCGAACACCGGGGAGCTGTTTTTT. Translating it yields CAIRTANTGELFF.

The chain joins TRBV4-2 to TRBJ1-3; 7 bases line up with TRBD1. The CDR3 contains 16 residues. Germline loops: CDR1 LGHNA, CDR2 YNFKEQ. J gave up 0 bases and V 6 bases, and 8 bases lay outside the gene matches. The CDR3 reads CASRKGQSDSGNTIYF. For the CDR3, the DNA is TGTGCCAGCAGAAAGGGACAGTCCGACTCTGGAAACACCATATATTTT.

This rearrangement joins TRBV5-4 to TRBJ2-2, with 8 bases identical to TRBD1. Trimming removed 4 bases from V and 2 bases from J; junction bases left unmatched: 10. The CDR3 totals 17 residues. The germline V gene encodes CDR1 SGHNT and CDR2 YYREEE (reference sequence). The CDR3 coding sequence is TGTGCCAGCAGCACGGACGACAGGGGACCCAACACCGGGGAGCTGTTTTTT. This sequence encodes CASSTDDRGPNTGELFF.

The J gene is TRBJ1-5, the V gene TRBV30; 9 bases match TRBD1. The junction had 4 bases not matched to a gene; V was cut back by 2 bases and J by 5 bases. Germline values: CDR1 GTSNPN, CDR2 SVGIG (reference sequence). CDR3 length equals 14 residues. CDR3 DNA: TGTGCCTGGAGTCCGGGACAGGGATATCAGCCCCAGCATTTT. This translates into CAWSPGQGYQPQHF. The full variable domain, in which reference TRBV30 and TRBJ1-5 provide the parts outside the CDR3, is SQTIHQWPATLVQPVGSPLSLECTVEGTSNPNLYWYRQAAGRGLQLLFYSVGIGQISSEVPQNLSASRPQDRQFILSSKKLLLSDSGFYLCAWSPGQGYQPQHFGDGTRLSIL.

This sequence joins TRBV7-6 and TRBJ2-1; D gene uncertain. The germline gives CDR1 SGHVS, CDR2 FNYEAQ. The CDR3 runs 12 residues. Trimming removed 5 bases from V and 5 bases from J, with 7 bases in between. The CDR3 reads CASSPFDNEQFF. The CDR3 bases are TGTGCCAGCAGCCCTTTCGACAATGAGCAGTTCTTC.

This chain joins TRBV29-1 and TRBJ1-2; D gene ambiguous. Germline V lookup: CDR1 SQVTM, CDR2 ANQGSEA. V was pared by 3 bases and J by 6 bases, with 17 bases between. CDR3 size: 14 residues. CDR3 in amino acids: CSVDRVAGINGYTF. CDR3 DNA: TGCAGCGTTGACCGAGTGGCAGGAATTAATGGCTACACCTTC.

This chain connects TRBV5-6 to TRBJ1-3, with 7 bases lining up with TRBD1. The CDR3 is 16 residues long. After removal of 4 bases from V and 0 bases from J, the junction contained 7 bases not matched to a gene. The germline CDR1 and CDR2 sequences are SGHDT and YYEEEE. CDR3 sequence: CASSERSGGSGNTIYF. CDR3 DNA sequence: TGTGCCAGCAGCGAGCGGTCAGGGGGCTCTGGAAACACCATATATTTT.

With regard to this clone: Its ends do not fully match the called genes, so a read error is possible. The rearrangement links TRBV7-9 to TRBJ2-5; 7 nucleotides agree with TRBD2. The CDR3 is made up of 16 amino acids. CDR1 and CDR2 from the germline V gene are SEHNR and FQNEAQ (reference sequence). The CDR3 DNA reads as TGTTCCAGCAGCTCCAGCGGAGGGAGGGCGGGAGAGACCCAGTACTTC. Amino acids: CSSSSSGGRAGETQYF. The full variable domain, completed using reference TRBV7-9 and TRBJ2-5, is DTGVSQNPRHKITKRGQNVTFRCDPISEHNRLYWYRQTLGQGPEFLTYFQNEAQLEKSRLLSDRFSAERPKGSFSTLEIQRTEQGDSAMYLCSSSSSGGRAGETQYFGPGTRLLVL.

The chain is built from TRBV6-5 and TRBJ2-3, with D possibly being TRBD1 (5 bases). V dropped 4 bases and J dropped 1 base, with 9 bases sitting between them. CDR1 MNHEY and CDR2 SVGAGI come from the germline V gene. The CDR3 has 14 residues. Written as DNA, the CDR3 is TGTGCCAGCAGTTTACAGGAGCGCACAGATACGCAGTATTTT. This gives the protein CASSLQERTDTQYF.

The rearrangement joins TRBV5-1 to TRBJ1-6; 9 nucleotides line up with TRBD1. This CDR3 is built from 16 residues. V shed 4 bases and J 7 bases; nucleotides not matched to a gene: 9. CDR1 and CDR2 from the germline V gene are SGHRS and YFSETQ. CDR3 in amino acids: CASSDPGQGLNSPLHF. The CDR3 DNA reads as TGCGCCAGCAGCGACCCGGGACAGGGCCTCAATTCACCCCTCCACTTT. Based on the CDR3 plus reference TRBV5-1 and TRBJ1-6, the full variable domain is KAGVTQTPRYLIKTRGQQVTLSCSPISGHRSVSWYQQTPGQGLQFLFEYFSETQRNKGNFPGRFSGRQFSNSRSEMNVSTLELGDSALYLCASSDPGQGLNSPLHFGNGTRLTVT.

The chain uses TRBV6-1 and TRBJ2-7, with 8 bases fitting TRBD1. The germline V gene has CDR1 MNHNS and CDR2 SASEGT. With V trimmed by 6 bases and J by 5 bases, 12 bases remained unmatched. The CDR3 has 15 residues. Here the CDR3 DNA reads TGTGCCAGCAGCCCTCTTGGGACAGGCCCCGACGAGCAGTACTTC. Protein sequence: CASSPLGTGPDEQYF.

On this clone itself: This same CDR3 is encoded by further DNA sequences in the sample. The chain combines TRBV2 with TRBJ1-1; 7 nucleotides line up with TRBD1. The ends lost 4 bases at V and 2 bases at J; junction bases unmatched: 1. This CDR3 is 13 amino acids long. Germline V lookup: CDR1 SNHLY, CDR2 FYNNEI. CDR3 in DNA: TGTGCCAGCAGTGGACAGGGAAACACTGAAGCTTTCTTT. Residues: CASSGQGNTEAFF.

This chain links TRBV6-5 with TRBJ2-1, with 9 bases identical to TRBD2. Germline assignment: CDR1 MNHEY and CDR2 SVGAGI. Trimming cost V 2 bases and J 8 bases; bases outside gene matches: 7. This CDR3 is built from 15 residues. The CDR3 bases are TGTGCCAGCAGTTACGGGGCTAGCGGGACTTATGAGCAGTTCTTC. It encodes CASSYGASGTYEQFF.

This chain joins TRBV19 and TRBJ2-2; the match to TRBD2 covers 10 bases. Per germline, CDR1 LNHDA and CDR2 SQIVND (reference sequence). J was trimmed by 6 bases and V by 7 bases; bases with no gene match: 11. This CDR3 is 16 amino acids long. In nucleotides, the CDR3 is TGTGCCAGTACCCTAGCGGGAGTTGGAGGTTCCGGGGAGCTGTTTTTT. Translating gives CASTLAGVGGSGELFF.

This clone showed up just once. The chain has TRBV7-2 and TRBJ1-4, with a weak D call TRBD1 (5 bases). The germline V and J ends were trimmed by 3 bases and 5 bases, with 7 bases remaining between them. Germline V gene sequence: CDR1 SGHTA, CDR2 FQGNSA. This CDR3 spans 13 amino acids. DNA of the CDR3: TGTGCCAGCAGCTTTCAGGGAAATGAAAAACTGTTTTTT. Its protein is CASSFQGNEKLFF.

The rearrangement links TRBV7-9 to TRBJ2-1; tentative D call: TRBD2 (5 bases). Trimming cost V 2 bases and J 7 bases, with 15 bases left between them. CDR3 length equals 15 residues. Per the germline V gene, CDR1 is SEHNR and CDR2 is FQNEAQ (reference sequence). The CDR3 nucleotides read TGTGCCAGCAGCTTACAACTAGTTCCTCGAAATGAGCAGTTCTTC. Its translation: CASSLQLVPRNEQFF.